The 3 T cell receptor beta chains below all came from one sample that was sequenced in a study of cytomegalovirus exposure and HLA in healthy donors. PCR involved 60 Vbeta and 13 Jbeta primers. Using immunoSEQ multiplex PCR, the repertoire was profiled, and TCRdb retains in-frame clones only, with some absent. The sample has about 150,000 clones, roughly three quarters seen once. Input material: PBMCs. The source of these receptors is a man in his forties or fifties in good health and CMV-seronegative.

The genes are TRBV5-1 and TRBJ2-1, with a possible D match to TRBD2 (5 bases). The CDR3 runs 13 residues. The V and J ends lost 0 bases and 9 bases respectively, with 10 bases between them. CDR1 is SGHRS, CDR2 YFSETQ, per germline. The CDR3 here is CASSLGYEGEQFF. In nucleotides, the CDR3 is TGCGCCAGCAGCTTGGGATACGAGGGTGAGCAGTTCTTC.

V is TRBV6-6 and J is TRBJ1-1; the match to TRBD1 covers 10 bases. J lost 5 bases, V lost 10 bases, and 7 bases had no gene match. Germline assignment: CDR1 MNHNY and CDR2 SVGAGI (reference sequence). The CDR3 sequence is 13 residues long. The CDR3 here is CATSTGGATEAFF. In DNA, the CDR3 is TGTGCCACTTCGACAGGGGGCGCGACTGAAGCTTTCTTT.

This clone was counted between two and nine times. The chain is built from TRBV5-6 and TRBJ1-3; D might be TRBD1 (5 bases). This CDR3 comprises 14 residues. Trimming removed 0 bases from V and 7 bases from J, with 11 bases in between. CDR1 and CDR2 (germline): SGHDT, YYEEEE. The CDR3 spells CASSLVGDFNTIYF. In DNA, the CDR3 is TGTGCCAGCAGCTTGGTAGGGGACTTTAACACCATATATTTT.